This T cell receptor (beta chain) was sequenced for a study of early T cells in non-severe SARS-CoV-2 infection. Overall study context: With bulk RNA from unsorted whole blood as input, sequencing yielded unpaired chains. Study conclusions and caveats: Database matching using VDJdb favored anti-spike CD8 responses, with private and CD4 specificities left missing.

Individually, cDNA molecules had unique molecular identifiers attached to them. TCRdb called the 5' RACE reads again in MiXCR, with one record for every CDR3 protein. The table has 46,000 or so distinct CDR3 sequences, 4% to 4.5% seen once. The CDR3 runs to 15 residues. V lost 7 bases to trimming and J lost 2 bases; unmatched junction nucleotides: 8. From germline, CDR1 is MNHEY and CDR2 SMNVEV (reference sequence). This clonotype was observed at least ten times. No antigen is known for it. This chain connects TRBV27 to TRBJ2-3, with 8 nucleotides matching TRBD2. Material for sequencing was whole blood. This clonotype was obtained from an adult who was a healthcare worker with PCR-confirmed SARS-CoV-2 infection or an uninfected control (not recorded which). The CDR3 loop is CASTQAGVSTDTQYF. In DNA, the CDR3 is TGTGCCAGCACCCAAGCGGGAGTTTCCACAGATACGCAGTATTTT.